This passage covers 26 T cell receptor beta chains from one sample sequenced in a study of cytomegalovirus exposure and HLA in healthy donors. Libraries were prepared by immunoSEQ multiplex PCR; TCRdb keeps only in-frame clonotypes and omits some of them. The repertoire holds roughly 150,000 clones, with 80% to 90% as singletons. Sequenced input: PBMCs. The origin of the receptors is a young woman in good health and CMV-seronegative.

This chain links TRBV11-2 with TRBJ2-7; a possible D gene is TRBD2 (6 bases). The CDR3 consists of 15 residues. Germline assignment: CDR1 SGHAT and CDR2 FQNNGV. V was cut by 2 bases and J by 7 bases, with 18 bases left in between. The CDR3 here is CASSLRYGGMEEQYF. The CDR3 DNA follows: TGTGCCAGCAGCTTAAGATACGGGGGAATGGAGGAGCAGTACTTC.

The gene calls are TRBV6-6 and TRBJ2-4; D perhaps matches TRBD1 (6 bases). The CDR3 runs 16 residues. V shed 7 bases and J shed 2 bases, with 18 bases lying between them. The germline gives CDR1 MNHNY, CDR2 SVGAGI (reference sequence). CDR3 bases: TGTGCCAGCAACTCGCAGGGGACGACGACCAAAAACATTCAGTACTTC. Its translation: CASNSQGTTTKNIQYF.

In this sample, this clone turned up a few times. The V gene is TRBV2, the J gene TRBJ2-7; D unresolved. This CDR3 comprises 13 residues. Deletions cut 6 bases from V and 3 bases from J, with 12 bases between. Germline V gives CDR1 SNHLY, CDR2 FYNNEI. The DNA of the CDR3 is TGTGCCAGCAGAATCAGATCGCTCTACGAGCAGTACTTC. Protein sequence: CASRIRSLYEQYF.

The V call is TRBV6-5, the J call TRBJ2-1, with 8 bases identical to TRBD2. Germline V lookup: CDR1 MNHEY, CDR2 SVGAGI. Trimming cost V 3 bases and J 8 bases; bases outside gene matches: 12. CDR3 length: 16 amino acids. CDR3: CASSYLLAGGWDEQFF. CDR3 bases: TGTGCCAGCAGTTATTTATTGGCGGGGGGCTGGGATGAGCAGTTCTTC.

The rearrangement links TRBV5-1 to TRBJ1-4; D uncertain. The CDR3 spans 16 residues. Trimming cost V 0 bases and J 0 bases, with 9 bases left between them. Germline V gene sequence: CDR1 SGHRS, CDR2 YFSETQ. The CDR3 sequence is CASSLGGGSTNEKLFF. CDR3 in DNA: TGCGCCAGCAGCTTGGGAGGAGGATCAACTAATGAAAAACTGTTTTTT.

The genes are TRBV5-5 and TRBJ2-5; TRBD1 aligns across 9 bases. The CDR3 consists of 14 residues. J lost 5 bases, V lost 7 bases, and 9 bases had no gene match. Germline lookup yields CDR1 SGHKS and CDR2 YYEKEE (reference sequence). In nucleotides, the CDR3 is TGTGCCAGCGCCGACCGACAGGGGGTGGAGACCCAGTACTTC. Encoded protein: CASADRQGVETQYF.

In this sample, this clone turned up a few times. This chain connects TRBV5-1 to TRBJ2-5; 7 nucleotides align to TRBD2. With 1 base clipped from V and 3 bases from J, the junction kept 6 bases outside the gene matches. Germline CDR1 is SGHRS and CDR2 is YFSETQ. The CDR3 consists of 15 residues. DNA of the CDR3: TGCGCCAGCAGCTTGCAAGCGGGGTACGAAGAGACCCAGTACTTC. This encodes CASSLQAGYEETQYF. Full variable domain (outside the CDR3, taken from reference TRBV5-1 and TRBJ2-5): KAGVTQTPRYLIKTRGQQVTLSCSPISGHRSVSWYQQTPGQGLQFLFEYFSETQRNKGNFPGRFSGRQFSNSRSEMNVSTLELGDSALYLCASSLQAGYEETQYFGPGTRLLVL.

This clone was seen a handful of times. The rearrangement links TRBV18 to TRBJ1-2; 8 positions agree with TRBD1. This CDR3 contains 14 residues. Trimming at V came to 1 base and at J to 2 bases, leaving 0 bases not matched to a gene. Per the germline V gene, CDR1 is KGHSH and CDR2 is LQKENI. DNA for the CDR3: TGTGCCAGCTCACCACGGGACAGGAACTATGGCTACACCTTC. This translates into CASSPRDRNYGYTF.

The V call is TRBV13, the J call TRBJ1-4; no clear D. This CDR3 comprises 13 residues. From germline, CDR1 is PRHDT and CDR2 FYEKMQ (reference sequence). V lost 1 base and J lost 15, with 15 bases in between. In nucleotides, the CDR3 is TGTGCCAGCAGCTTAGTAGGAGGCCTCGAGGTGTTTTTT. Amino acids: CASSLVGGLEVFF.

V is TRBV2 and J is TRBJ1-1; D is unclear. The V end was cut by 9 bases, the J end by 1 base, with 18 bases between. The CDR3 runs 15 residues. CDR1 SNHLY and CDR2 FYNNEI come from the germline V gene. CDR3 protein: CASIPRQSKNTEAFF. CDR3 in DNA: TGTGCCAGTATACCCCGACAATCCAAGAACACTGAAGCTTTCTTT.

The DNA for the CDR3 is TGTGCCAGCAGCTTAAGCGGGATCGCCTACGAGCAGTACTTC. Its protein product is CASSLSGIAYEQYF. The J gene is TRBJ2-7, the V gene TRBV7-6; 7 bases are shared with TRBD2. The V gene end was trimmed by 2 bases and the J gene end by 2 bases; junction bases not matched to a gene: 3. CDR1 is SGHVS and CDR2 is FNYEAQ in the germline V gene. The CDR3 spans 14 residues.

The chain combines TRBV29-1 with TRBJ2-1, with 7 bases fitting TRBD2. From germline, CDR1 is SQVTM and CDR2 ANQGSEA. The CDR3 is 13 amino acids. V lost 7 bases, J lost 4 bases, and 7 bases stayed unmatched. DNA for the CDR3: TGCAGCGCTGGCAGGGAGGGATACAATGAGCAGTTCTTC. Its translation: CSAGREGYNEQFF.

V gene TRBV5-4 combines with J gene TRBJ2-7; TRBD1 aligns across 9 bases. V shed 3 bases and J 1 base; nucleotides not matched to a gene: 5. Germline CDR1 is SGHNT and CDR2 is YYREEE (reference sequence). This CDR3 is 15 amino acids long. CDR3: CASSWSGTGSYEQYF. The CDR3 nucleotides are TGTGCCAGCAGCTGGTCCGGGACAGGGTCCTACGAGCAGTACTTC.

The gene calls are TRBV2 and TRBJ1-2; 7 bases match TRBD1. J lost 4 bases, V lost 2 bases, and 10 bases had no gene match. The CDR3 is made up of 16 amino acids. The germline gives CDR1 SNHLY, CDR2 FYNNEI. As DNA, the CDR3 is TGTGCCAGCAGTGAAAAAAGGGGGACAGTACGCTATGGCTACACCTTC. Translated: CASSEKRGTVRYGYTF.

This sequence joins TRBV29-1 and TRBJ1-2, with D unresolved. CDR3 length: 11 residues. Trimming took 6 bases from V and 8 from J, leaving 13 bases between them. The germline V gene encodes CDR1 SQVTM and CDR2 ANQGSEA. This CDR3 is CSVREGSGYTF. Here the CDR3 DNA reads TGCAGCGTCCGGGAGGGAAGCGGCTACACCTTC.

The chain couples TRBV7-6 to TRBJ2-1, with 10 bases fitting TRBD1. Germline values: CDR1 SGHVS, CDR2 FNYEAQ. J lost 4 bases, V lost 5 bases, and 8 bases had no gene match. This CDR3 has 16 amino acids. Written as DNA, the CDR3 is TGTGCCAGCAGCCCGAGACAGGGGGCGGGATACAATGAGCAGTTCTTC. Translated: CASSPRQGAGYNEQFF. The full variable domain, its missing parts supplied by reference TRBV7-6 and TRBJ2-1, is GAGVSQSPRYKVTKRGQDVALRCDPISGHVSLYWYRQALGQGPEFLTYFNYEAQQDKSGLPNDRFSAERPEGSISTLTIQRTEQRDSAMYRCASSPRQGAGYNEQFFGPGTRLTVL.

The rearrangement uses TRBV4-1 and TRBJ1-1; TRBD1 is a possible D gene (5 bases). Trimming removed 3 bases from V and 3 bases from J, with 11 bases in between. The length of the CDR3 is 14 residues. CDR1 is MGHRA, CDR2 YSYEKL, per germline. The CDR3 loop is CASSQGGWDTEAFF. The CDR3 DNA is TGCGCCAGCAGCCAGGGGGGATGGGACACTGAAGCTTTCTTT.

The chain recombines TRBV2 with TRBJ2-3; D may be TRBD2 (5 bases). The V gene lost 4 bases and the J gene lost 3 bases, with 8 bases spanning the gap. CDR1 SNHLY and CDR2 FYNNEI come from the germline V gene. CDR3 length: 13 amino acids. DNA for the CDR3: TGTGCCAGCAGTGTGGAGGCTACAGATACGCAGTATTTT. Protein product: CASSVEATDTQYF.

The rearrangement links TRBV4-3 to TRBJ1-3; no reliable D call. The CDR3 totals 15 residues. Trimming shortened V by 0 bases and J by 0 bases, and 6 bases separated the two germline ends. Per the germline V gene, CDR1 is LGHNA and CDR2 is YSLEER. The CDR3 region is CASSQDFFSGNTIYF. As DNA, the CDR3 is TGCGCCAGCAGCCAAGATTTCTTCTCTGGAAACACCATATATTTT.

The CDR3 protein is CASSAGGAGANVLTF. The CDR3 bases are TGTGCCAGCAGCGCAGGGGGCGCTGGGGCCAACGTCCTGACTTTC. This rearrangement joins TRBV7-3 to TRBJ2-6, with 8 bases fitting TRBD1. Germline V gene sequence: CDR1 SGHTA, CDR2 FQGTGA. CDR3 size: 15 residues. J lost 2 bases, V lost 5 bases, and 2 bases had no gene match.

The chain uses TRBV10-3 and TRBJ1-5; D remains ambiguous. This CDR3 contains 13 residues. Per the germline V gene, CDR1 is ENHRY and CDR2 is SYGVKD. The ends were cut back, 10 bases at V and 4 bases at J, with 14 bases in the middle. CDR3 nucleotides: TGTGCCACCCGCGGCCTGGATAATCAGCCCCAGCATTTT. This encodes CATRGLDNQPQHF.

The rearrangement uses TRBV27 and TRBJ2-7; 7 bases map to TRBD1. Losses at the gene ends were 6 bases for V and 2 bases for J; bases not matched to a gene: 10. Germline V gives CDR1 MNHEY, CDR2 SMNVEV (reference sequence). This CDR3 comprises 15 residues. CDR3 residues: CASRKMGQTAYEQYF. CDR3 sequence (DNA): TGTGCCAGCAGAAAAATGGGACAGACCGCCTACGAGCAGTACTTC.

The chain carries TRBV29-1 and TRBJ2-4; D perhaps matches TRBD2 (6 bases). The CDR3 consists of 15 residues. Trimming took 4 bases from V and 2 from J, leaving 15 bases between them. Germline-derived CDR1 and CDR2 are SQVTM and ANQGSEA. In DNA form, the CDR3 reads TGCAGCGTTGCCTCCTCTAGCGCAACCAAAAACATTCAGTACTTC. This gives the protein CSVASSSATKNIQYF.

CDR3 in DNA: TGTGCCAGCAAGCCCGCGGACACTGAAGCTTTCTTT. Protein sequence: CASKPADTEAFF. V and J are TRBV7-9 and TRBJ1-1; no firm D call. Germline-derived CDR1 and CDR2 are SEHNR and FQNEAQ (reference sequence). This CDR3 is built from 12 residues. V was shortened by 7 bases and J by 3 bases, with 9 bases between the two germline ends.

The chain carries TRBV19 and TRBJ1-2; TRBD1 is a possible D gene (6 bases). The V and J ends lost 3 bases and 6 bases respectively, with 11 bases between them. CDR1 is LNHDA and CDR2 is SQIVND in the germline V gene (reference sequence). The CDR3 consists of 13 residues. The CDR3 loop reads CASSIQGLDGYTF. The CDR3 DNA sequence: TGTGCCAGTAGTATCCAGGGGTTGGATGGCTACACCTTC.

The chain is built from TRBV4-1 and TRBJ2-7; D is possibly TRBD1 (7 bases). This CDR3 is built from 14 residues. V was trimmed by 8 bases and J by 1 base, leaving 15 bases between them. The germline V gene has CDR1 MGHRA and CDR2 YSYEKL. CDR3 amino acids: CASSQGGPSYEQYF. DNA of the CDR3: TGCGCCAGCTCCCAGGGGGGCCCTTCCTACGAGCAGTACTTC.